Below are 30 T cell receptor beta chains sequenced from a single sample in a study of blood T cell repertoires in COVID-19. The assay was immunoSEQ multiplex PCR, and TCRdb's table has in-frame clones only and misses some. The data show 150,000 to 200,000 clones, almost 85% seen once. What was sequenced was PBMCs or T cells enriched from blood (not recorded which). These receptors all stem from a man aged 45 to 65 who had recovered from COVID-19.

This clone was observed a single time. The genes are TRBV7-8 and TRBJ1-1; D possibly corresponds to TRBD1 (5 bases). Trimming took off 2 bases at V and 4 bases at J, with 11 bases between the two ends. Germline loops: CDR1 SGHVS, CDR2 FQNEAQ. The CDR3 has 14 amino acids. The CDR3 DNA reads TGTGCCAGCAGCTTATCACTCGGGGGCACTGAAGCTTTCTTT. Amino acid sequence: CASSLSLGGTEAFF.

The CDR3 loop reads CASSDIGTSTDTQYF. CDR3 DNA sequence: TGTGCCAGCAGTGATATTGGGACAAGTACAGATACGCAGTATTTT. This chain uses TRBV2 with TRBJ2-3; the D gene is possibly TRBD1 (6 bases). Germline lookup yields CDR1 SNHLY and CDR2 FYNNEI. The CDR3 contains 15 residues. Trimming took off 3 bases at V and 3 bases at J, with 13 bases between the two ends.

This clone was seen just once. The chain uses TRBV5-1 and TRBJ1-4; 7 bases line up with TRBD1. Germline assignment: CDR1 SGHRS and CDR2 YFSETQ. This CDR3 spans 14 amino acids. The V gene end was trimmed by 3 bases and the J gene end by 3 bases; junction bases not matched to a gene: 2. The CDR3 coding sequence is TGCGCCAGCAGCTCCAGGGGGTCTAATGAAAAACTGTTTTTT. It translates to CASSSRGSNEKLFF.

This chain links TRBV10-2 with TRBJ1-4, with a tentative D call TRBD1 (6 bases). This CDR3 contains 15 residues. Germline loops: CDR1 WSHSY, CDR2 SAAADI. Trimming took off 2 bases at V and 6 bases at J, with 13 bases between the two ends. The CDR3 reads CASSEAGAGDEKLFF. The CDR3 coding sequence is TGCGCCAGCAGTGAGGCGGGCGCAGGGGATGAAAAACTGTTTTTT.

The V gene is TRBV7-9, the J gene TRBJ2-3; TRBD1 matches at 9 bases. The J segment lost 4 bases and the V segment lost 3 bases, leaving 5 bases of the junction unmatched. The V gene's germline CDR1 is SEHNR and CDR2 FQNEAQ (reference sequence). CDR3 length: 15 amino acids. The CDR3 coding sequence is TGTGCCAGCAGCTTGCGGACAGGGGTGGCAGATACGCAGTATTTT. Translating it yields CASSLRTGVADTQYF.

This clone has a handful of counts. V and J are TRBV12-3 or TRBV12-4 and TRBJ2-5; D unclear. This CDR3 has 12 residues. The germline V and J ends were trimmed by 3 bases and 4 bases, with 6 bases remaining between them. The CDR3 reads CASSLARETQYF. Here the CDR3 DNA reads TGTGCCAGCAGTTTGGCACGAGAGACCCAGTACTTC.

This clone turned up a few times. This sequence joins TRBV28 and TRBJ2-7, with 11 bases that match TRBD2. CDR3 length: 15 residues. Germline V gene sequence: CDR1 MDHEN, CDR2 SYDVKM. J was trimmed by 3 bases and V by 5 bases; bases with no gene match: 6. The CDR3 region is CASSATSGGFYEQYF. DNA of the CDR3: TGTGCCAGCAGTGCAACTAGCGGGGGATTCTACGAGCAGTACTTC. Variable domain in full (rest from reference TRBV28 and TRBJ2-7): DVKVTQSSRYLVKRTGEKVFLECVQDMDHENMFWYRQDPGLGLRLIYFSYDVKMKEKGDIPEGYSVSREKKERFSLILESASTNQTSMYLCASSATSGGFYEQYFGPGTRLTVT.

This rearrangement joins TRBV29-1 to TRBJ2-1; 8 positions match TRBD2. The CDR3 is made up of 16 amino acids. Germline V gene sequence: CDR1 SQVTM, CDR2 ANQGSEA. V shed 6 bases, J shed 7 bases, and the junction held 17 bases outside the gene matches. The CDR3 DNA is TGCAGCGTGGCCGGGAAGTCGGGAGGGCCAGGGAATGAGCAGTTCTTC. Residues: CSVAGKSGGPGNEQFF.

Notes on this clone: The sample has other DNA sequences that encode this CDR3 too. The rearrangement joins TRBV5-1 to TRBJ2-2; a weak D match, TRBD1 (6 bases). Germline assignment: CDR1 SGHRS and CDR2 YFSETQ. CDR3 length: 15 residues. The V end was cut by 0 bases, the J end by 3 bases, with 9 bases between. The CDR3 region is CASSLDGGDTGELFF. CDR3 DNA: TGCGCCAGCAGCTTGGATGGGGGCGACACCGGGGAGCTGTTTTTT.

A note on this clone: This same CDR3 is encoded by further DNA sequences in the sample. The chain joins TRBV20-1 to TRBJ1-1; 7 bases are a match to TRBD1. CDR3 length: 11 residues. CDR1 is DFQATT, CDR2 SNEGSKA, per germline (reference sequence). Trimming at V came to 3 bases and at J to 10 bases, leaving 5 bases not matched to a gene. For the CDR3, the DNA is TGCAGTGCTAGTCGGACAGGAAGAGCTTTCTTT. Protein product: CSASRTGRAFF.

In this sample, this clone turned up once. V is TRBV30 and J is TRBJ1-5; the D gene is possibly TRBD1 (5 bases). Germline loops: CDR1 GTSNPN, CDR2 SVGIG (reference sequence). The CDR3 contains 13 residues. Trimming pared 1 base from V and 5 bases from J, leaving 9 bases between. CDR3 in amino acids: CAWSGGVDQPQHF. CDR3 DNA: TGTGCCTGGAGTGGGGGGGTGGATCAGCCCCAGCATTTT.

This chain links TRBV7-2 with TRBJ2-1; possibly TRBD2 for D (6 bases). CDR3 length: 13 residues. The V end lost 8 bases, the J end lost 7 bases, and 15 bases lay between the germline ends. Germline V gives CDR1 SGHTA, CDR2 FQGNSA. In DNA, the CDR3 is TGTGCCAGCCGTGGGGGGACCACTAATGAGCAGTTCTTC. Its protein is CASRGGTTNEQFF.

The chain joins TRBV7-2 to TRBJ2-5; no definite D call. CDR1 is SGHTA and CDR2 is FQGNSA in the germline V gene. V dropped 6 bases and J dropped 7 bases, with 9 bases sitting between them. This CDR3 region has 11 residues. CDR3 sequence: CASSPTGTQYF. The CDR3 DNA is TGTGCCAGCAGTCCAACCGGGACCCAGTACTTC.

The chain links TRBV10-3 to TRBJ1-4, with no clear D. The CDR3 has 16 residues. V was clipped by 0 bases and J by 2 bases, with 10 bases between them. The germline V gene has CDR1 ENHRY and CDR2 SYGVKD. CDR3 bases: TGTGCCATCAGTGAGTCGGGAGGGATGACTAATGAAAAACTGTTTTTT. The encoded protein is CAISESGGMTNEKLFF.

This chain joins TRBV5-1 and TRBJ1-5; D gene unclear. The ends were cut back, 4 bases at V and 1 base at J, with 12 bases in the middle. The germline gives CDR1 SGHRS, CDR2 YFSETQ. The CDR3 sequence is 15 residues long. The CDR3 here is CASSGNKRSNQPQHF. Here the CDR3 DNA reads TGCGCCAGCAGCGGCAACAAGAGGAGCAATCAGCCCCAGCATTTT.

The V gene is TRBV7-8, the J gene TRBJ1-4; a possible D gene is TRBD1 (6 bases). The CDR3 is 13 amino acids. Looked up from germline, CDR1 is SGHVS and CDR2 is FQNEAQ. Trimming stripped 5 bases from V and 8 bases from J, with 12 bases between. CDR3 loop: CASSRDRKEKLFF. Here the CDR3 DNA reads TGTGCCAGCAGCCGCGACAGGAAAGAAAAACTGTTTTTT.

This chain links TRBV12-3 or TRBV12-4 with TRBJ1-5; D gene uncertain. Trimming cost V 1 base and J 5 bases, with 6 bases left between them. The CDR3 contains 13 residues. The CDR3 spells CASSLEQDQPQHF. DNA for the CDR3: TGTGCCAGCAGTTTAGAACAAGATCAGCCCCAGCATTTT.

The rearrangement joins TRBV6-5 to TRBJ2-3, with unresolved D. Trimming left V 6 bases short and J 0 bases short, with 13 bases between. The germline V gene encodes CDR1 MNHEY and CDR2 SVGAGI. CDR3 size: 15 residues. The CDR3 DNA sequence: TGTGCCAGCAGCCCGACCCCCGGGAGCACAGATACGCAGTATTTT. Its translation: CASSPTPGSTDTQYF.

V is TRBV4-1 and J is TRBJ1-4; TRBD1 agrees at 7 bases. Germline CDR1 and CDR2: MGHRA and YSYEKL. This CDR3 contains 15 residues. V shed 1 base and J 3 bases; nucleotides not matched to a gene: 2. This chain's CDR3 is CASSQAGTANEKLFF. The CDR3 coding sequence is TGCGCCAGCAGCCAAGCCGGGACAGCTAATGAAAAACTGTTTTTT.

The J gene is TRBJ1-2, the V gene TRBV27, with D possibly being TRBD1 (5 bases). The CDR3 length is 13 residues. V lost 8 bases and J lost 4, with 14 bases in between. Germline-derived CDR1 and CDR2 are MNHEY and SMNVEV (reference sequence). The CDR3 sequence is CASWFRQGYGYTF. CDR3 nucleotide sequence: TGTGCCAGCTGGTTCCGGCAGGGCTATGGCTACACCTTC.

This clone was seen only once. The rearrangement joins TRBV24-1 to TRBJ2-1, with 7 bases that match TRBD2. The CDR3 contains 16 residues. Germline-derived CDR1 and CDR2 are KGHDR and SFDVKD. V gave up 6 bases and J gave up 3 bases; unmatched junction bases: 10. The CDR3 DNA reads as TGTGCCACCAGTTCCCCGGCTAGCGGTAACTACAATGAGCAGTTCTTC. Protein product: CATSSPASGNYNEQFF.

The chain joins TRBV11-3 to TRBJ2-3; D call uncertain. This CDR3 spans 12 amino acids. The V end lost 4 bases, the J end lost 0 bases, and 2 bases lay between the germline ends. CDR1 is SGHNT, CDR2 YENEEA, per germline. CDR3 DNA: TGTGCCAGCAGCTCTAGCACAGATACGCAGTATTTT. Encoded protein: CASSSSTDTQYF.

This clone has a handful of counts. The chain carries TRBV30 and TRBJ1-6; 7 bases are shared with TRBD1. The CDR3 consists of 14 residues. V was pared by 0 bases and J by 10 bases, with 6 bases of the junction left unmatched. Germline values: CDR1 GTSNPN, CDR2 SVGIG (reference sequence). CDR3 nucleotides: TGTGCCTGGAGTGTGGCAGGGGGACGGTCACCCCTCCACTTT. It yields the protein CAWSVAGGRSPLHF.

This clone was seen more than once but under ten times. This chain links TRBV5-1 with TRBJ2-7; 7 nucleotides line up with TRBD1. Trimming removed 0 bases from V and 3 bases from J; junction bases left unmatched: 3. This CDR3 has 14 residues. Germline V gene sequence: CDR1 SGHRS, CDR2 YFSETQ. The CDR3 loop is CASSLVGQLYEQYF. CDR3 DNA sequence: TGCGCCAGCAGCTTGGTGGGACAGCTCTACGAGCAGTACTTC.

The CDR3 nucleotides are TGTGCCTGGAGTGTACAGCTGGCCGCTGGAAACACCATATATTTT. Its protein is CAWSVQLAAGNTIYF. This sequence joins TRBV30 and TRBJ1-3; D unclear. The CDR3 has 15 residues. Deletions cut 0 bases from V and 2 bases from J, with 11 bases between. Germline V gene lookup returns CDR1 GTSNPN and CDR2 SVGIG (reference sequence).

In this sample, this clone turned up once. CDR3 amino acids: CASRAGTANSPLHF. The CDR3, as DNA: TGTGCCAGCAGGGCCGGGACAGCCAATTCACCCCTCCACTTT. The chain couples TRBV9 to TRBJ1-6, with 7 bases matching TRBD1. Germline V CDR1 and CDR2: SGDLS, YYNGEE. The CDR3 has 14 amino acids. The J segment lost 7 bases and the V segment lost 5 bases, leaving 6 bases of the junction unmatched.

This sequence joins TRBV7-2 and TRBJ2-1, with 8 bases aligning to TRBD2. Germline loops: CDR1 SGHTA, CDR2 FQGNSA. The CDR3 spans 13 residues. J was trimmed by 6 bases and V by 10 bases; bases with no gene match: 8. The CDR3 DNA reads as TGTGCCACCCGGGGGGGTTTTGGCAATGAGCAGTTCTTC. Protein: CATRGGFGNEQFF.

This clone was counted a few times. Here the CDR3 DNA reads TGTGCCAGCAGTTTGGGCCAGGGGCGGAACACCGGGGAGCTGTTTTTT. It is translated as CASSLGQGRNTGELFF. The chain uses TRBV28 and TRBJ2-2, with D perhaps matching TRBD1 (6 bases). Trimming shortened V by 3 bases and J by 1 base, and 12 bases separated the two germline ends. Germline CDR1 is MDHEN and CDR2 is SYDVKM. The CDR3 length is 16 residues.

The rearrangement links TRBV29-1 to TRBJ2-1, with D maybe TRBD1 (5 bases). The CDR3 runs to 12 residues. Trimming took off 5 bases at V and 6 bases at J, with 11 bases between the two ends. Germline assignment: CDR1 SQVTM and CDR2 ANQGSEA. The CDR3 here is CSVRRVVNEQFF. The CDR3 DNA reads as TGCAGCGTTCGCAGGGTAGTCAATGAGCAGTTCTTC.

The chain is built from TRBV21-1 and TRBJ1-1; the table calls TRBD1, which could not be checked here. TRBV21-1 is a listed pseudogene. The CDR3 has 14 amino acids. CDR3 bases: TGTGCCAGCAGCAAACAGGGGTGTGGGACTGAAGCTTTCTTT. This sequence encodes CASSKQGCGTEAFF.